The text below deals with one T cell receptor beta chain. Antigen: not known. These data belong to a study of T cells in Graves' hyperthyroidism and ophthalmopathy. Study-level information: Once the initial diagnosis was made, peripheral blood was obtained before any treatment. Points from the study as a whole: Most clonotypes expanded in the thyroid (above 0.001) were also present in blood.

Deletions cut 3 bases from V and 2 bases from J, with 10 bases between. The CDR3 runs to 14 residues. Looked up from germline, CDR1 is SEHNR and CDR2 is FQNEAQ (reference sequence). Template material for amplifying TCR beta CDR3 regions consisted of RNA transcripts. First-round RT-PCR targeting the TCR CDR3 was performed with the HTBI primer set. TCRdb itself ran the multiplex PCR reads through MiXCR, one entry per CDR3 protein. The repertoire holds 360,000 or so distinct CDR3 sequences, with 15% to 20% as singletons. Material: blood. The V and J genes are TRBV7-9 and TRBJ2-5; possible D gene TRBD1, 6 bases. The receptor's source is a woman between 35 and 50 years old with Graves' ophthalmopathy. CDR3 in amino acids: CASSFRQAQETQYF. CDR3 nucleotide sequence: TGTGCCAGCAGCTTCCGACAGGCTCAAGAGACCCAGTACTTC.